Included here is one TCR beta chain sequence, with context. This specimen belongs to a study of T cell changes during pregnancy in multiple sclerosis. Sequenced by immunoSEQ multiplex PCR; TCRdb stores in-frame clones only, minus some. The repertoire includes roughly 30,000 clones, roughly nine tenths of them detected once, and around 5% sits in the top ten. The CDR3 is made up of 14 amino acids. Trimming at V came to 8 bases and at J to 6 bases, leaving 11 bases not matched to a gene. Germline V lookup: CDR1 MDHEN, CDR2 SYDVKM. Sequencing was performed on CD8+ T cells from peripheral blood mononuclear cells, taken in the first trimester of pregnancy. The receptor's source is a female donor with multiple sclerosis, enrolled in a pregnancy study. This sequence joins TRBV28 and TRBJ2-3; 7 bases are shared with TRBD2. The CDR3 is CASALRGVGDTQYF. CDR3 in DNA: TGTGCCAGCGCCCTACGGGGGGTCGGGGATACGCAGTATTTT.